The 15 T cell receptor beta chains below were found in one sample sequenced in a study of blood T cell repertoires in COVID-19. Profiled with immunoSEQ multiplex PCR; TCRdb holds only in-frame clones, not every one. Found here are 10,000 to 15,000 clones, 65% to 90% of them singletons; the top ten hold around 4%. What was sequenced was peripheral blood. The receptors come from a woman aged 55-69 years with acute or convalescent COVID-19.

The chain employs TRBV5-1 and TRBJ1-6; weak D call: TRBD1 (5 bases). V was pared by 0 bases and J by 13 bases, with 11 bases between. The CDR3 contains 13 residues. Per the germline V gene, CDR1 is SGHRS and CDR2 is YFSETQ. Written as DNA, the CDR3 is TGCGCCAGCAGCTTGGAAGGGGTGGGTCCCCTCCACTTT. Translation: CASSLEGVGPLHF.

The J gene is TRBJ2-5, the V gene TRBV20-1; no clear D gene. The CDR3 extends over 11 amino acids. V lost 2 bases, J lost 2 bases, and 3 bases lay in between. Germline V lookup: CDR1 DFQATT, CDR2 SNEGSKA (reference sequence). The DNA of the CDR3 is TGCAGTGCTAGACAGCAAGAGACCCAGTACTTC. Amino acids: CSARQQETQYF.

This clone was observed a single time. The chain has TRBV4-2 and TRBJ2-1; possibly TRBD1 for D (8 bases). With 0 bases removed from V and 7 bases from J, the gap between germline ends came to 19 bases. Looked up from germline, CDR1 is LGHNA and CDR2 is YNFKEQ. This CDR3 is 17 amino acids long. CDR3 coding DNA: TGTGCCAGCAGCCAAGATAGAACAGGGGGGGGCCTTAATGAGCAGTTCTTC. Its protein product is CASSQDRTGGGLNEQFF.

J is TRBJ2-5 and V is TRBV23-1; unclear D gene. TRBV23-1 is treated as an ORF (open reading frame) with a function not yet certain. This CDR3 region has 13 residues. The V end lost 0 bases, the J end lost 5 bases, and 7 bases lay between the germline ends. The CDR3, as DNA: TGCGCCAGCAGTCAATCGGCCAGTGAGACCCAGTACTTC. Residues: CASSQSASETQYF.

The chain links TRBV4-1 to TRBJ2-5; 12 bases align to TRBD2. Germline CDR1 is MGHRA and CDR2 is YSYEKL. The CDR3 has 17 residues. Losses at the gene ends were 1 base for V and 0 bases for J; bases not matched to a gene: 3. The CDR3 DNA follows: TGCGCCAGCAGCCAAGCAACTAGCGGGGGGAACCAAGAGACCCAGTACTTC. Amino acids: CASSQATSGGNQETQYF.

The rearrangement joins TRBV20-1 to TRBJ2-1; 7 bases align to TRBD2. The ends lost 3 bases at V and 4 bases at J; junction bases unmatched: 6. Germline V gene data show CDR1 as DFQATT and CDR2 as SNEGSKA (reference sequence). CDR3 length equals 14 residues. CDR3 sequence reads: CSASQAGQYNEQFF. In DNA, the CDR3 is TGCAGTGCTAGTCAAGCGGGGCAGTACAATGAGCAGTTCTTC.

The genes are TRBV7-9 and TRBJ2-1; TRBD2 matches 7 bases. The J segment lost 10 bases and the V segment lost 6 bases, leaving 9 bases of the junction unmatched. The germline gives CDR1 SEHNR, CDR2 FQNEAQ (reference sequence). CDR3 length equals 13 residues. DNA for the CDR3: TGTGCCAGCAGATTTGGGGAGGGCTCGGAGCAGTTCTTC. This translates into CASRFGEGSEQFF.

This chain links TRBV18 with TRBJ2-7, with 8 bases identical to TRBD1. V lost 4 bases, J lost 4 bases, and 6 bases stayed unmatched. Per the germline V gene, CDR1 is KGHSH and CDR2 is LQKENI. This CDR3 is 14 amino acids long. The CDR3 loop is CASSLTGVEYEQYF. The CDR3 bases are TGTGCCAGCTCACTGACAGGGGTTGAATACGAGCAGTACTTC.

The chain joins TRBV9 to TRBJ2-1, with 12 positions matching TRBD2. V dropped 3 bases and J dropped 5; count of bases not matched to a gene: 9. Germline lookup yields CDR1 SGDLS and CDR2 YYNGEE. CDR3 size: 17 residues. CDR3 residues: CASSAPTSGGSDNEQFF. Written as DNA, the CDR3 is TGTGCCAGCAGCGCCCCGACTAGCGGGGGTTCGGACAATGAGCAGTTCTTC.

This clone was found a few times. The chain employs TRBV28 and TRBJ1-5; D is perhaps TRBD1 (5 bases). The CDR3 spans 16 residues. With 2 bases removed from V and 1 base from J, the gap between germline ends came to 12 bases. The germline CDR1 and CDR2 sequences are MDHEN and SYDVKM. Here the CDR3 reads CASSLGQGESNQPQHF. CDR3 bases: TGTGCCAGCAGTTTAGGCCAGGGTGAAAGCAATCAGCCCCAGCATTTT.

V gene TRBV24-1 combines with J gene TRBJ1-5, with D uncertain. CDR1 is KGHDR, CDR2 SFDVKD, per germline. V was pared by 3 bases and J by 1 base, with 6 bases between. The CDR3 has 14 amino acids. CDR3 nucleotide sequence: TGTGCCACCAGTGATCACGGGAGCAATCAGCCCCAGCATTTT. Protein: CATSDHGSNQPQHF.

The chain combines TRBV6-5 with TRBJ2-2; 11 bases align to TRBD1. In germline, CDR1 is MNHEY, CDR2 SVGAGI. The V segment lost 6 bases and the J segment 7 bases; nucleotides outside the gene matches: 7. The length of the CDR3 is 15 residues. Written as DNA, the CDR3 is TGTGCCAGCAGCCTGGACAGGGGGCGCGGCGGGGAGCTGTTTTTT. This gives the protein CASSLDRGRGGELFF.

This chain joins TRBV7-9 and TRBJ1-5; perhaps TRBD1 as D (6 bases). The V gene's germline CDR1 is SEHNR and CDR2 FQNEAQ (reference sequence). This CDR3 spans 14 amino acids. Trimming stripped 5 bases from V and 6 bases from J, with 14 bases between. CDR3 sequence: CASSGDTEPQPQHF. The CDR3, as DNA: TGTGCCAGCAGCGGGGACACCGAGCCTCAGCCCCAGCATTTT.

This chain links TRBV14 with TRBJ2-7; TRBD1 aligns across 7 bases. This CDR3 is built from 13 residues. The V and J ends lost 6 bases and 3 bases, in that order; junction bases with no gene match: 5. The germline V gene has CDR1 SGHDN and CDR2 FVKESK. The DNA of the CDR3 is TGTGCCAGCAGTTTTAGGACAGGCTACGAGCAGTACTTC. Its protein is CASSFRTGYEQYF.

The J gene is TRBJ1-6, the V gene TRBV2; possibly TRBD1 for D (5 bases). Trimming stripped 3 bases from V and 6 bases from J, with 12 bases between. Germline CDR1 and CDR2: SNHLY and FYNNEI. This CDR3 comprises 15 residues. The CDR3 protein is CASSEKGLGNSPLHF. The CDR3 bases are TGTGCCAGCAGTGAGAAGGGGCTTGGTAATTCACCCCTCCACTTT.